In this sample, the clone carrying this T cell receptor (beta chain) turned up a few times. Antigen: not known. This entry belongs to a study of response to subunit inactivated influenza vaccine. Trimming removed 0 bases from V and 9 bases from J, with 15 bases in between. CDR1 is SEHNR and CDR2 is FQNEAQ in the germline V gene (reference sequence). The CDR3 loop spans 14 amino acids. TCRdb re-called the RT-PCR reads through MiXCR, storing one row per CDR3 protein. The sample carries 450,000 to 600,000 distinct CDR3 sequences, 16% recorded once. General study results and limits: Each seasonal flu vaccination may recruit only limited new T cells, authors suggested.

Sequenced here: CD4+ T cells sorted from PBMCs, sampled 23 to 25 months after vaccination. The clonotype comes from a man between 50 and 75 years old who received an inactivated influenza vaccine. J is TRBJ2-7 and V is TRBV7-9, with a tentative D call TRBD1 (6 bases). Here the CDR3 DNA reads TGTGCCAGCAGCTTAGCGGGACACGGAAAGGGGCAGTACTTC. This translates into CASSLAGHGKGQYF. Using reference TRBV7-9 and TRBJ2-7 for the parts outside the CDR3, the full variable domain is DTGVSQNPRHKITKRGQNVTFRCDPISEHNRLYWYRQTLGQGPEFLTYFQNEAQLEKSRLLSDRFSAERPKGSFSTLEIQRTEQGDSAMYLCASSLAGHGKGQYFGPGTRLTVT.